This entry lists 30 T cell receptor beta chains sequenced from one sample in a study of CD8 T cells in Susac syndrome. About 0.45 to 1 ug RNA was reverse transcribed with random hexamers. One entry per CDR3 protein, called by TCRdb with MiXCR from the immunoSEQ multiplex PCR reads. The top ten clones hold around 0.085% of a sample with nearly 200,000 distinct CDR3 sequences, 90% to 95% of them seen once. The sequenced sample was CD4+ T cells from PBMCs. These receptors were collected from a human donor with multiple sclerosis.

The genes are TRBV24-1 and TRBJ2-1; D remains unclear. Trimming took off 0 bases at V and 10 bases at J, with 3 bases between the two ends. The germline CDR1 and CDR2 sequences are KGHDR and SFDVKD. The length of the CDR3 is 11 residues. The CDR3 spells CATSDLTEQFF. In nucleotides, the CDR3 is TGTGCCACCAGTGATTTGACAGAGCAGTTCTTC.

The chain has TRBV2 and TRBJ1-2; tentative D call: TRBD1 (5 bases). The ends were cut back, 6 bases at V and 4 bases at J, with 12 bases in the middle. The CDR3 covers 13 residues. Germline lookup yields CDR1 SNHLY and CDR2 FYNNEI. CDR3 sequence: CASRRDGPYGYTF. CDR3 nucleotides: TGTGCCAGCAGGAGGGACGGCCCCTATGGCTACACCTTC.

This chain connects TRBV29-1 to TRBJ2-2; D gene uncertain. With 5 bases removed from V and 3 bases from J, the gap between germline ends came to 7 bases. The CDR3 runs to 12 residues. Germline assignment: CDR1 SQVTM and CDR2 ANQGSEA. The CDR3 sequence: CSVPTYTGELFF. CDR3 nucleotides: TGCAGCGTTCCCACTTACACCGGGGAGCTGTTTTTT.

This CDR3 reads CASSLPYRGYNEQFF. The CDR3 coding sequence is TGTGCCAGCAGCTTACCTTATAGAGGGTACAATGAGCAGTTCTTC. The V gene is TRBV5-8, the J gene TRBJ2-1; possible D gene TRBD2, 5 bases. The ends were cut back, 2 bases at V and 4 bases at J, with 13 bases in the middle. The CDR3 is 15 amino acids. Germline CDR1 and CDR2: SGHTS and YDEGEE.

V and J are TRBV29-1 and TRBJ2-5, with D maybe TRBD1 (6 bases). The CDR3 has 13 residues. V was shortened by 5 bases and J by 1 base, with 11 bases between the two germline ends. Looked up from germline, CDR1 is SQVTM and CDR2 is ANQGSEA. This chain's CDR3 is CSVSGQIQETQYF. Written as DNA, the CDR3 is TGCAGCGTTTCGGGACAAATCCAAGAGACCCAGTACTTC.

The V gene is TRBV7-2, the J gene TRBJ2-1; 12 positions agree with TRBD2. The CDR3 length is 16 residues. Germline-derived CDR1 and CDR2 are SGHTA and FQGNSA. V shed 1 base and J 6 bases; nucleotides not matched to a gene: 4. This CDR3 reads CASSLVASGGANEQFF. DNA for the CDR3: TGTGCCAGCAGCTTAGTTGCTAGCGGGGGGGCCAATGAGCAGTTCTTC.

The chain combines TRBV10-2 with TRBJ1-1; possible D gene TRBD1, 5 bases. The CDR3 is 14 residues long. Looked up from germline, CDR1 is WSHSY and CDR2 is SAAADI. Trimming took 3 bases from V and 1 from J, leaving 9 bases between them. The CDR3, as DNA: TGCGCCAGCAGTGAAGGGACCGCGAACACTGAAGCTTTCTTT. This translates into CASSEGTANTEAFF.

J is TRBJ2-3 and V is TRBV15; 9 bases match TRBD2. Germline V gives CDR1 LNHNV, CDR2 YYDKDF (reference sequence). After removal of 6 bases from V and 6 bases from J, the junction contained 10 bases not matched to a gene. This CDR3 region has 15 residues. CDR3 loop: CATRKPGLAGDTQYF. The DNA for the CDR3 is TGTGCCACCAGAAAGCCGGGACTAGCCGGGGATACGCAGTATTTT.

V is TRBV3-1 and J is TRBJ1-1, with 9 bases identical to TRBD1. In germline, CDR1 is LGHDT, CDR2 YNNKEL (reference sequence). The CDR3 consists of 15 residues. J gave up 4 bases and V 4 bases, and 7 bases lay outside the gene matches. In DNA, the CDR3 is TGTGCCAGCAGCCCTGAACAGGGGGCTGGCACTGAAGCTTTCTTT. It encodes CASSPEQGAGTEAFF. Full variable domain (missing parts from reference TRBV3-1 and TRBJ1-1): DTAVSQTPKYLVTQMGNDKSIKCEQNLGHDTMYWYKQDSKKFLKIMFSYNNKELIINETVPNRFSPKSPDKAHLNLHINSLELGDSAVYFCASSPEQGAGTEAFFGQGTRLTVV.

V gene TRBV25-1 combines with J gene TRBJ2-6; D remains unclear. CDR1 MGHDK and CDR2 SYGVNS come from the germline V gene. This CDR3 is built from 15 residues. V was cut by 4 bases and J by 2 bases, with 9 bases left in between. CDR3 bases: TGTGCCAGCAGTGTAGGATTAACTGGGGCCAACGTCCTGACTTTC. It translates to CASSVGLTGANVLTF.

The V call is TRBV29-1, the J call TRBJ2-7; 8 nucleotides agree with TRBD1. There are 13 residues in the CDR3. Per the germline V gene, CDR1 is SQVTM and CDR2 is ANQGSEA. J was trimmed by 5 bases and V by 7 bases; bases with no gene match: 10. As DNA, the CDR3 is TGCAGCGGCCGGGACAGGTCGTGGGACGAGCAGTACTTC. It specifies CSGRDRSWDEQYF.

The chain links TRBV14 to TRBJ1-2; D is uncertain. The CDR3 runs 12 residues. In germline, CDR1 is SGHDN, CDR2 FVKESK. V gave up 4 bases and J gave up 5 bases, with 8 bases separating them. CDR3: CASSPRGYGYTF. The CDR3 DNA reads TGTGCCAGCAGCCCTCGTGGGTATGGCTACACCTTC. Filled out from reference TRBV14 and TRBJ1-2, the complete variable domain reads EAGVTQFPSHSVIEKGQTVTLRCDPISGHDNLYWYRRVMGKEIKFLLHFVKESKQDESGMPNNRFLAERTGGTYSTLKVQPAELEDSGVYFCASSPRGYGYTFGSGTRLTVV.

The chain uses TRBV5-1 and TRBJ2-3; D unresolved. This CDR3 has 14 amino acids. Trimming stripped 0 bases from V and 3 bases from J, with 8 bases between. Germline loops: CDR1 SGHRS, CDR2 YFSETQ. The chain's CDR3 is CASSLDSQTDTQYF. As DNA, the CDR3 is TGCGCCAGCAGCTTGGATTCACAGACAGATACGCAGTATTTT.

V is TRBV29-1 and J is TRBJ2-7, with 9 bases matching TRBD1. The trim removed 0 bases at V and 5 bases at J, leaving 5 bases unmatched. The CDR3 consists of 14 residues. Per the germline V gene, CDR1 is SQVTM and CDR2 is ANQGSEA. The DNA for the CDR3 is TGCAGCGTTGAAGATTACAGGGGGCAGGACGAGCAGTACTTC. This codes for CSVEDYRGQDEQYF.

The CDR3 nucleotides are TGTGCCAGCAACCGGGACAGTTCCTACGAGCAGTACTTC. This gives the protein CASNRDSSYEQYF. V gene TRBV12-3 or TRBV12-4 combines with J gene TRBJ2-7, with 7 bases lining up with TRBD1. This CDR3 has 13 residues. The V segment lost 7 bases and the J segment 1 base; nucleotides outside the gene matches: 4.

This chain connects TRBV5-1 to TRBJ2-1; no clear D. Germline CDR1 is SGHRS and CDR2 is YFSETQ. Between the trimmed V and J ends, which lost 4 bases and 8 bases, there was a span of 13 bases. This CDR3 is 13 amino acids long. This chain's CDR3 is CASSGSPWDEQFF. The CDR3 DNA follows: TGCGCCAGCAGCGGGTCCCCGTGGGATGAGCAGTTCTTC.

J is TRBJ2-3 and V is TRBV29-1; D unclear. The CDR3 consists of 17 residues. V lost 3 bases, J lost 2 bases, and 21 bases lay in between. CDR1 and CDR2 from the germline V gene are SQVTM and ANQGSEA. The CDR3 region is CSVDRAVGNVITDTQYF. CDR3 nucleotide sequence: TGCAGCGTTGATCGTGCGGTGGGGAACGTTATCACAGATACGCAGTATTTT.

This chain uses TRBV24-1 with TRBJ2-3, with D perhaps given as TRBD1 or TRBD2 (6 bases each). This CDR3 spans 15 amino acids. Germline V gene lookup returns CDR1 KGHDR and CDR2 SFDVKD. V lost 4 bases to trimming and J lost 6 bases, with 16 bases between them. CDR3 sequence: CATSDPHRRGDTQYF. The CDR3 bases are TGTGCCACCAGTGACCCCCACAGGAGGGGGGATACGCAGTATTTT.

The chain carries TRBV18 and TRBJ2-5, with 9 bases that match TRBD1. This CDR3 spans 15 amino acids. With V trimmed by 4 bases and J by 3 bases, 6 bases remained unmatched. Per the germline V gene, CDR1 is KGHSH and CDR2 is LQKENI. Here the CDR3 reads CASSLNTGGEETQYF. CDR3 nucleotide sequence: TGTGCCAGCTCACTAAATACAGGGGGCGAAGAGACCCAGTACTTC.

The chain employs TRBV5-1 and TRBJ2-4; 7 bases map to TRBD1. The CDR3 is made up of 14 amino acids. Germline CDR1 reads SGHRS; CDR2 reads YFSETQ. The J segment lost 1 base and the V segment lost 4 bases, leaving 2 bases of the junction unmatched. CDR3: CASSADRAKNIQYF. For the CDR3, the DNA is TGCGCCAGCAGCGCGGACAGGGCCAAAAACATTCAGTACTTC.

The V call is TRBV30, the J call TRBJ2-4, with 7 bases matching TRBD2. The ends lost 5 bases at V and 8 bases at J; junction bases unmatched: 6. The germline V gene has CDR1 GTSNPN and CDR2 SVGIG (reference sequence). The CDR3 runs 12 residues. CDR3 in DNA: TGTGCCTGGGGGGGGACTACCCACATTCAGTACTTC. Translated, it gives CAWGGTTHIQYF.

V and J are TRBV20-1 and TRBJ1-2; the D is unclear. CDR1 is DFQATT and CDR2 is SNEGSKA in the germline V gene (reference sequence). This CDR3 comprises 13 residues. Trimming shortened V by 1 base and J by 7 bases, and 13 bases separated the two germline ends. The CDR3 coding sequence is TGCAGTGCTAGAGCAGGAGTGGAGCTTGGCTACACCTTC. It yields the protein CSARAGVELGYTF.

The CDR3 sequence is CSVTSGGDQETQYF. The DNA of the CDR3 is TGCAGCGTTACTAGCGGGGGGGATCAAGAGACCCAGTACTTC. This sequence joins TRBV29-1 and TRBJ2-5; TRBD2 aligns across 13 bases. V dropped 5 bases and J dropped 2; count of bases not matched to a gene: 2. Per the germline V gene, CDR1 is SQVTM and CDR2 is ANQGSEA. This CDR3 has 14 residues.

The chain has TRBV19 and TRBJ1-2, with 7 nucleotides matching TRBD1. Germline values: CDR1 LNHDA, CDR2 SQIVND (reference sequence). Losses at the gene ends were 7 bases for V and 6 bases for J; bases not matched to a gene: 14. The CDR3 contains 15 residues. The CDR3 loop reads CASTPFDRALDGYTF. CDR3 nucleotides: TGTGCCAGTACCCCTTTTGACAGGGCTCTTGATGGCTACACCTTC.

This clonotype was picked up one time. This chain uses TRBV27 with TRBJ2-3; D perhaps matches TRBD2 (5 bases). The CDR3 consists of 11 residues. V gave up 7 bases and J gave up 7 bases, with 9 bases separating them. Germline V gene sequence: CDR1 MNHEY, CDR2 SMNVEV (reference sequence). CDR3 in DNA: TGTGCCAGCACCGAGCGGCATACGCAGTATTTT. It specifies CASTERHTQYF.

The CDR3 sequence: CASSLGTADGYTF. The CDR3 nucleotides are TGTGCCAGCAGCCTAGGGACAGCTGATGGCTACACCTTC. The chain employs TRBV7-3 and TRBJ1-2; 7 bases align to TRBD1. V was clipped by 5 bases and J by 6 bases; unmatched bases: 6. There are 13 residues in the CDR3. Germline V gene sequence: CDR1 SGHTA, CDR2 FQGTGA.

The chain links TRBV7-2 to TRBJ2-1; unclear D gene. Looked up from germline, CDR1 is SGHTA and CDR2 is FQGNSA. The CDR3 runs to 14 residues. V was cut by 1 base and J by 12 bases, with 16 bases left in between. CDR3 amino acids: CASSLDQITPGQFF. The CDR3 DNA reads TGTGCCAGCAGCTTAGACCAGATCACTCCGGGGCAGTTCTTC.

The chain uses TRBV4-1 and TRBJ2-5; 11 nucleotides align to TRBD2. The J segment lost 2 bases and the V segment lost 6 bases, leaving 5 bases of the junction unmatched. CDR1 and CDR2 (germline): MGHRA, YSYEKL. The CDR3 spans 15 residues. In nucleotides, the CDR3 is TGCGCCAGCAGGTTGCTAGCGGGGGGTCAAGAGACCCAGTACTTC. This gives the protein CASRLLAGGQETQYF.

CDR3 nucleotides: TGTGCCAGTAGTACCGATCGGGACTTATACACCGGGGAGCTGTTTTTT. This translates into CASSTDRDLYTGELFF. The rearrangement joins TRBV19 to TRBJ2-2; weak D call: TRBD2 (6 bases). Germline CDR1 and CDR2: LNHDA and SQIVND (reference sequence). The CDR3 covers 16 residues. Trimming shortened V by 4 bases and J by 3 bases, and 15 bases separated the two germline ends.

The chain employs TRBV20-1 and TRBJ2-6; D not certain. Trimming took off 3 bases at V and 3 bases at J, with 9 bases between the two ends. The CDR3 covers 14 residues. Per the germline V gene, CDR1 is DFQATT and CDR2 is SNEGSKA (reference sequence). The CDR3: CSASHRDGANVLTF. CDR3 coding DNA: TGCAGTGCTAGTCACCGTGATGGGGCCAACGTCCTGACTTTC.